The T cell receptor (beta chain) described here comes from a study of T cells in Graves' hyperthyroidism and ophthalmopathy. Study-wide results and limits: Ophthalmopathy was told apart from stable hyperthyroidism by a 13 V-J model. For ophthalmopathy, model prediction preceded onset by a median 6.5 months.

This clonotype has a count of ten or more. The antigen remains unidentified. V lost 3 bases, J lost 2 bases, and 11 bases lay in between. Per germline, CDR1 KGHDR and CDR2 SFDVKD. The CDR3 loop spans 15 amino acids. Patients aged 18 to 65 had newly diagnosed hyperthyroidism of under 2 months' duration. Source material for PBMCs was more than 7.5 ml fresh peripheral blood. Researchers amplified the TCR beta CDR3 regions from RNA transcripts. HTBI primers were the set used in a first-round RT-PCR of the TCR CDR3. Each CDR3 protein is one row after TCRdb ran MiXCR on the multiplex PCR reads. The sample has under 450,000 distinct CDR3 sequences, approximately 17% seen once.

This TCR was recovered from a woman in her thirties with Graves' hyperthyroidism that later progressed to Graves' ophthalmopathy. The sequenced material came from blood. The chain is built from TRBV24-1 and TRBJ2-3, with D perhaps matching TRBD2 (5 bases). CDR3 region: CATSDISGTTDTQYF. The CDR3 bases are TGTGCCACCAGTGATATTTCGGGAACCACAGATACGCAGTATTTT.